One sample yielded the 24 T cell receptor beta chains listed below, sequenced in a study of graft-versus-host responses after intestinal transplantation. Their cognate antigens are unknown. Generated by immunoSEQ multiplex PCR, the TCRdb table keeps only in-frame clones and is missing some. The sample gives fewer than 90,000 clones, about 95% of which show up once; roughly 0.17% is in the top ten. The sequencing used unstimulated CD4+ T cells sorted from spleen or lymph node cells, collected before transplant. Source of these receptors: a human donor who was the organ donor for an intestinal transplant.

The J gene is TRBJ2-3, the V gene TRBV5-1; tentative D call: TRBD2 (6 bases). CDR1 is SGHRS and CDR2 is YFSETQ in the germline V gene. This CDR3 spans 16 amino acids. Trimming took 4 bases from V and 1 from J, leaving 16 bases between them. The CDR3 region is CASSVDTSSGTDTQYF. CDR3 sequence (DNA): TGCGCCAGCAGCGTGGATACTAGCTCGGGCACAGATACGCAGTATTTT.

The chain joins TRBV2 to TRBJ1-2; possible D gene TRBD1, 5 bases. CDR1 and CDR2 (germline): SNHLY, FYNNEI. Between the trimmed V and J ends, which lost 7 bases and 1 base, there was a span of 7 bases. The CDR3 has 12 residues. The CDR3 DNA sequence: TGTGCCAGCAATGGGGGTAACTATGGCTACACCTTC. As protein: CASNGGNYGYTF.

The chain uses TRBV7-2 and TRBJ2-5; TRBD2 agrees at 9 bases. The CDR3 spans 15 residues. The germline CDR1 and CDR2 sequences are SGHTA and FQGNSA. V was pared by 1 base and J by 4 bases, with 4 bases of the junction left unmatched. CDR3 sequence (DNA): TGTGCCAGCAGCTTAGTCGCGGGGGGGCTAGAGACCCAGTACTTC. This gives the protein CASSLVAGGLETQYF.

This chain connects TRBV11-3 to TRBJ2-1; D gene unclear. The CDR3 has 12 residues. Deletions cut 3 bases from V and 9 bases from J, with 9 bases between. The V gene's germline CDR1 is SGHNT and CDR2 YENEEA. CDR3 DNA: TGTGCCAGCAGCTTCTCGACCAGTGAGCAGTTCTTC. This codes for CASSFSTSEQFF.

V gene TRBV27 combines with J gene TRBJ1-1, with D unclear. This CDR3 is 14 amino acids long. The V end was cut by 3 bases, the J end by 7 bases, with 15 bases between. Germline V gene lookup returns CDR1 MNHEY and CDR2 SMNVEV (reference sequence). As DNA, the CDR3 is TGTGCCAGCAGTTTTCGCGTAGCGGGAAGTGAAGCTTTCTTT. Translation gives CASSFRVAGSEAFF.

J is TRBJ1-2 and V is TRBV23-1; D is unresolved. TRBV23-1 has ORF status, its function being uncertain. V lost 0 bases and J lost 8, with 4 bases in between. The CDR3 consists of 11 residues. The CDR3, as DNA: TGCGCCAGCAGTCAATCAGGGGGCTACACCTTC. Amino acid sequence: CASSQSGGYTF.

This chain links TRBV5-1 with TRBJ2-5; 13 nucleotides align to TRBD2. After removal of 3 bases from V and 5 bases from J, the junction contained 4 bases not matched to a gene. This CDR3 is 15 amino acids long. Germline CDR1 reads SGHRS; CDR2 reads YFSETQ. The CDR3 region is CASSWTSGSGETQYF. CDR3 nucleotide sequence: TGCGCCAGCAGCTGGACTAGCGGGAGCGGGGAGACCCAGTACTTC.

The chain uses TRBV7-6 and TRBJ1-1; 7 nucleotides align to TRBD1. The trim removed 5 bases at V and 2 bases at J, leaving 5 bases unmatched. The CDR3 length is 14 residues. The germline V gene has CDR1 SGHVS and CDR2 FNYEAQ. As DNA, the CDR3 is TGTGCCAGCAGCCGGACAGGCGCAAACACTGAAGCTTTCTTT. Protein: CASSRTGANTEAFF.

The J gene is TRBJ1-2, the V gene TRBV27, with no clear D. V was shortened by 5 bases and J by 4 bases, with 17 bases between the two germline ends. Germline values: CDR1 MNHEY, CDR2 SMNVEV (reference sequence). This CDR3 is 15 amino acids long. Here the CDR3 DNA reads TGTGCCAGCAGTCCCTACCCCCCCAGTGCCTATGGCTACACCTTC. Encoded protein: CASSPYPPSAYGYTF.

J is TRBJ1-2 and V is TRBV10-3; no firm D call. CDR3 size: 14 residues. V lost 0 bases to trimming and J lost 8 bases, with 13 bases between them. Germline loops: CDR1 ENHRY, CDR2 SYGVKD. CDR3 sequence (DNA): TGTGCCATCAGTGAGTCCTCAAGTTTCCAAGGCTACACCTTC. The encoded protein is CAISESSSFQGYTF.

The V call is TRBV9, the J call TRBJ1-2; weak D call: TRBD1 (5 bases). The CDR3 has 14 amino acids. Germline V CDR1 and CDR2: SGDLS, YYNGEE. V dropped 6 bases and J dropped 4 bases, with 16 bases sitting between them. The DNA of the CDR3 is TGTGCCAGCAACAATGGGGACCGTATCTATGGCTACACCTTC. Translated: CASNNGDRIYGYTF.

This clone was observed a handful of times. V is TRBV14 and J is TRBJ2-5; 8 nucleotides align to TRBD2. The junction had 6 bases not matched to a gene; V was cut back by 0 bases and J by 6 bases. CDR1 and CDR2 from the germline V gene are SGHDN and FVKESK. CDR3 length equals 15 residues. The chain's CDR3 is CASSQDRGGGKTQYF. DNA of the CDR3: TGTGCCAGCAGCCAAGATCGGGGCGGGGGGAAGACCCAGTACTTC.

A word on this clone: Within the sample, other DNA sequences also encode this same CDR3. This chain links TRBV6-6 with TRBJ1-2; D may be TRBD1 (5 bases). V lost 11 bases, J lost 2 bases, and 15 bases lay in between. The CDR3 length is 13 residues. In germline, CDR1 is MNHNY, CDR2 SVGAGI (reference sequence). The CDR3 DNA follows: TGTGCCGGCTCAACAGGATCCAACTATGGCTACACCTTC. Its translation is CAGSTGSNYGYTF.

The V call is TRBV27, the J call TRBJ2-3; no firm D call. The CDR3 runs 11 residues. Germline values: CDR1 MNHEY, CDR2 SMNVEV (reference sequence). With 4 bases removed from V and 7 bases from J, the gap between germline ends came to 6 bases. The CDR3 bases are TGTGCCAGCAGTTCCGGCCATACGCAGTATTTT. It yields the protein CASSSGHTQYF.

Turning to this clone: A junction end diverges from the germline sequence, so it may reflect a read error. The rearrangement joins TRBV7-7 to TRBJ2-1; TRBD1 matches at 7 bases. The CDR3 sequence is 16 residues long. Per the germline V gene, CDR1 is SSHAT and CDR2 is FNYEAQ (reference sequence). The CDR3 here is CASSLGVRGSLDEQFF. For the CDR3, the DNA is TGTGCTAGCAGCTTAGGAGTCAGGGGGTCCTTGGATGAGCAGTTCTTC.

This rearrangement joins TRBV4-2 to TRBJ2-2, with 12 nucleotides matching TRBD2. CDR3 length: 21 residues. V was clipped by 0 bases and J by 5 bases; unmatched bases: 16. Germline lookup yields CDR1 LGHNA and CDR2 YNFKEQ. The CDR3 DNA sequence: TGTGCCAGCAGCCAAGAAGGAACCTTCACTAGCGGGGGGATCGGTACCGGGGAGCTGTTTTTT. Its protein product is CASSQEGTFTSGGIGTGELFF.

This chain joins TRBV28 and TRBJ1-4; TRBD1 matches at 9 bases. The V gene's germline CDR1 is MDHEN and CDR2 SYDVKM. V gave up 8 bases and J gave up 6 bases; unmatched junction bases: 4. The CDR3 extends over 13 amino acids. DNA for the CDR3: TGTGCCAGCCGGGGACAGGGTTATGAAAAACTGTTTTTT. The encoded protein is CASRGQGYEKLFF.

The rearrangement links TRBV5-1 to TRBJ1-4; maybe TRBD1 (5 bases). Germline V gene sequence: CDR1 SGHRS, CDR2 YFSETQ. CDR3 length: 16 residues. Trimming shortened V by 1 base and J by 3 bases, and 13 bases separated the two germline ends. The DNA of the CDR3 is TGCGCCAGCAGCTTGCAGCAGTTGGGGGCTAATGAAAAACTGTTTTTT. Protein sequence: CASSLQQLGANEKLFF.

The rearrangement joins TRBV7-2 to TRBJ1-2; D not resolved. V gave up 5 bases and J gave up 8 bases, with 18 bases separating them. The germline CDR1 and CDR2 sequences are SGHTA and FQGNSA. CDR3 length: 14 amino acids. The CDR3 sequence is CASSRDEGAWGYTF. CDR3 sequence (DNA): TGTGCCAGCAGCCGCGATGAGGGCGCGTGGGGCTACACCTTC.

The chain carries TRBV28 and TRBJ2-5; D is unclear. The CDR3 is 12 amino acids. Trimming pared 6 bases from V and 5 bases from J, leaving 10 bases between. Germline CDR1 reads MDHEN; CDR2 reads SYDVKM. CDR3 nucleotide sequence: TGTGCCAGCAGCTGGCTCGGGGAGACCCAGTACTTC. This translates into CASSWLGETQYF.

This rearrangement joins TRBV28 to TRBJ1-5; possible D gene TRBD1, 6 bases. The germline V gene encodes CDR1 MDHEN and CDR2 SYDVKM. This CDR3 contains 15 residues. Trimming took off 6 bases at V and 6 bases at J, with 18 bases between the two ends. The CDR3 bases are TGTGCCAGCAGCAAACCAACAGGGTTCACTCAGCCCCAGCATTTT. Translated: CASSKPTGFTQPQHF.

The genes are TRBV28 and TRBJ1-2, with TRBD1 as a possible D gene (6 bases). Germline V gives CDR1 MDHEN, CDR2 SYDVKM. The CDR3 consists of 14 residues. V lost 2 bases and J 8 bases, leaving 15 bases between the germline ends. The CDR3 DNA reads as TGTGCCAGCAGTTTAGTAGGCAGGGGAGGAGGCTACACCTTC. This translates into CASSLVGRGGGYTF.

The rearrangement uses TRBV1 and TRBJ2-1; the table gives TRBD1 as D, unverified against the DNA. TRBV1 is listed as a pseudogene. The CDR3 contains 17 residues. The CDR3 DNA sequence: TGCACCAGCAGCCAAGATTTGGACAGGGTGATCGTCAATGAGCAGTTCTTC. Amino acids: CTSSQDLDRVIVNEQFF.

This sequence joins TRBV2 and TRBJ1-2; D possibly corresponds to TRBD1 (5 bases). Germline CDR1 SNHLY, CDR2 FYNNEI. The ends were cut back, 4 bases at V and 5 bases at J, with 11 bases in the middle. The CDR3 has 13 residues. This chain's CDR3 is CASSVRGGYGYTF. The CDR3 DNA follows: TGTGCCAGCAGTGTTAGGGGTGGTTATGGCTACACCTTC.